This T cell receptor beta chain was retrieved from a study of T cell repertoires in cytomegalovirus infection. The wider study: CMV infection plus the matching HLA type was flagged by public TCR beta signatures. Study results and caveats: The study found HLA-C-restricted CMV-specific TCR beta clonotypes dominating the ex vivo response. Public TCR beta family frequency separated CMV-and-HLA carriers, including in an independent cohort.

Via MiXCR, TCRdb re-called the reads, giving one row per CDR3 protein. The data show 350,000 to 500,000 distinct CDR3 sequences, about 33% seen once. The CDR3 runs to 13 residues. V shed 10 bases and J shed 1 base, with 10 bases lying between them. The germline V gene encodes CDR1 MRHNA and CDR2 SNTAGT. This clonotype has a count of ten or more. The antigen remains unidentified. What was sequenced was PBMCs. J is TRBJ2-2 and V is TRBV6-4, with a possible D match to TRBD1 (6 bases). The origin of this receptor is a human donor in good health (CMV status not recorded). Some clones in this sample may be carry-over from other donors' samples. The CDR3 DNA sequence: TGTGCCACCCAGGACAGGAACACCGGGGAGCTGTTTTTT. It is translated as CATQDRNTGELFF.